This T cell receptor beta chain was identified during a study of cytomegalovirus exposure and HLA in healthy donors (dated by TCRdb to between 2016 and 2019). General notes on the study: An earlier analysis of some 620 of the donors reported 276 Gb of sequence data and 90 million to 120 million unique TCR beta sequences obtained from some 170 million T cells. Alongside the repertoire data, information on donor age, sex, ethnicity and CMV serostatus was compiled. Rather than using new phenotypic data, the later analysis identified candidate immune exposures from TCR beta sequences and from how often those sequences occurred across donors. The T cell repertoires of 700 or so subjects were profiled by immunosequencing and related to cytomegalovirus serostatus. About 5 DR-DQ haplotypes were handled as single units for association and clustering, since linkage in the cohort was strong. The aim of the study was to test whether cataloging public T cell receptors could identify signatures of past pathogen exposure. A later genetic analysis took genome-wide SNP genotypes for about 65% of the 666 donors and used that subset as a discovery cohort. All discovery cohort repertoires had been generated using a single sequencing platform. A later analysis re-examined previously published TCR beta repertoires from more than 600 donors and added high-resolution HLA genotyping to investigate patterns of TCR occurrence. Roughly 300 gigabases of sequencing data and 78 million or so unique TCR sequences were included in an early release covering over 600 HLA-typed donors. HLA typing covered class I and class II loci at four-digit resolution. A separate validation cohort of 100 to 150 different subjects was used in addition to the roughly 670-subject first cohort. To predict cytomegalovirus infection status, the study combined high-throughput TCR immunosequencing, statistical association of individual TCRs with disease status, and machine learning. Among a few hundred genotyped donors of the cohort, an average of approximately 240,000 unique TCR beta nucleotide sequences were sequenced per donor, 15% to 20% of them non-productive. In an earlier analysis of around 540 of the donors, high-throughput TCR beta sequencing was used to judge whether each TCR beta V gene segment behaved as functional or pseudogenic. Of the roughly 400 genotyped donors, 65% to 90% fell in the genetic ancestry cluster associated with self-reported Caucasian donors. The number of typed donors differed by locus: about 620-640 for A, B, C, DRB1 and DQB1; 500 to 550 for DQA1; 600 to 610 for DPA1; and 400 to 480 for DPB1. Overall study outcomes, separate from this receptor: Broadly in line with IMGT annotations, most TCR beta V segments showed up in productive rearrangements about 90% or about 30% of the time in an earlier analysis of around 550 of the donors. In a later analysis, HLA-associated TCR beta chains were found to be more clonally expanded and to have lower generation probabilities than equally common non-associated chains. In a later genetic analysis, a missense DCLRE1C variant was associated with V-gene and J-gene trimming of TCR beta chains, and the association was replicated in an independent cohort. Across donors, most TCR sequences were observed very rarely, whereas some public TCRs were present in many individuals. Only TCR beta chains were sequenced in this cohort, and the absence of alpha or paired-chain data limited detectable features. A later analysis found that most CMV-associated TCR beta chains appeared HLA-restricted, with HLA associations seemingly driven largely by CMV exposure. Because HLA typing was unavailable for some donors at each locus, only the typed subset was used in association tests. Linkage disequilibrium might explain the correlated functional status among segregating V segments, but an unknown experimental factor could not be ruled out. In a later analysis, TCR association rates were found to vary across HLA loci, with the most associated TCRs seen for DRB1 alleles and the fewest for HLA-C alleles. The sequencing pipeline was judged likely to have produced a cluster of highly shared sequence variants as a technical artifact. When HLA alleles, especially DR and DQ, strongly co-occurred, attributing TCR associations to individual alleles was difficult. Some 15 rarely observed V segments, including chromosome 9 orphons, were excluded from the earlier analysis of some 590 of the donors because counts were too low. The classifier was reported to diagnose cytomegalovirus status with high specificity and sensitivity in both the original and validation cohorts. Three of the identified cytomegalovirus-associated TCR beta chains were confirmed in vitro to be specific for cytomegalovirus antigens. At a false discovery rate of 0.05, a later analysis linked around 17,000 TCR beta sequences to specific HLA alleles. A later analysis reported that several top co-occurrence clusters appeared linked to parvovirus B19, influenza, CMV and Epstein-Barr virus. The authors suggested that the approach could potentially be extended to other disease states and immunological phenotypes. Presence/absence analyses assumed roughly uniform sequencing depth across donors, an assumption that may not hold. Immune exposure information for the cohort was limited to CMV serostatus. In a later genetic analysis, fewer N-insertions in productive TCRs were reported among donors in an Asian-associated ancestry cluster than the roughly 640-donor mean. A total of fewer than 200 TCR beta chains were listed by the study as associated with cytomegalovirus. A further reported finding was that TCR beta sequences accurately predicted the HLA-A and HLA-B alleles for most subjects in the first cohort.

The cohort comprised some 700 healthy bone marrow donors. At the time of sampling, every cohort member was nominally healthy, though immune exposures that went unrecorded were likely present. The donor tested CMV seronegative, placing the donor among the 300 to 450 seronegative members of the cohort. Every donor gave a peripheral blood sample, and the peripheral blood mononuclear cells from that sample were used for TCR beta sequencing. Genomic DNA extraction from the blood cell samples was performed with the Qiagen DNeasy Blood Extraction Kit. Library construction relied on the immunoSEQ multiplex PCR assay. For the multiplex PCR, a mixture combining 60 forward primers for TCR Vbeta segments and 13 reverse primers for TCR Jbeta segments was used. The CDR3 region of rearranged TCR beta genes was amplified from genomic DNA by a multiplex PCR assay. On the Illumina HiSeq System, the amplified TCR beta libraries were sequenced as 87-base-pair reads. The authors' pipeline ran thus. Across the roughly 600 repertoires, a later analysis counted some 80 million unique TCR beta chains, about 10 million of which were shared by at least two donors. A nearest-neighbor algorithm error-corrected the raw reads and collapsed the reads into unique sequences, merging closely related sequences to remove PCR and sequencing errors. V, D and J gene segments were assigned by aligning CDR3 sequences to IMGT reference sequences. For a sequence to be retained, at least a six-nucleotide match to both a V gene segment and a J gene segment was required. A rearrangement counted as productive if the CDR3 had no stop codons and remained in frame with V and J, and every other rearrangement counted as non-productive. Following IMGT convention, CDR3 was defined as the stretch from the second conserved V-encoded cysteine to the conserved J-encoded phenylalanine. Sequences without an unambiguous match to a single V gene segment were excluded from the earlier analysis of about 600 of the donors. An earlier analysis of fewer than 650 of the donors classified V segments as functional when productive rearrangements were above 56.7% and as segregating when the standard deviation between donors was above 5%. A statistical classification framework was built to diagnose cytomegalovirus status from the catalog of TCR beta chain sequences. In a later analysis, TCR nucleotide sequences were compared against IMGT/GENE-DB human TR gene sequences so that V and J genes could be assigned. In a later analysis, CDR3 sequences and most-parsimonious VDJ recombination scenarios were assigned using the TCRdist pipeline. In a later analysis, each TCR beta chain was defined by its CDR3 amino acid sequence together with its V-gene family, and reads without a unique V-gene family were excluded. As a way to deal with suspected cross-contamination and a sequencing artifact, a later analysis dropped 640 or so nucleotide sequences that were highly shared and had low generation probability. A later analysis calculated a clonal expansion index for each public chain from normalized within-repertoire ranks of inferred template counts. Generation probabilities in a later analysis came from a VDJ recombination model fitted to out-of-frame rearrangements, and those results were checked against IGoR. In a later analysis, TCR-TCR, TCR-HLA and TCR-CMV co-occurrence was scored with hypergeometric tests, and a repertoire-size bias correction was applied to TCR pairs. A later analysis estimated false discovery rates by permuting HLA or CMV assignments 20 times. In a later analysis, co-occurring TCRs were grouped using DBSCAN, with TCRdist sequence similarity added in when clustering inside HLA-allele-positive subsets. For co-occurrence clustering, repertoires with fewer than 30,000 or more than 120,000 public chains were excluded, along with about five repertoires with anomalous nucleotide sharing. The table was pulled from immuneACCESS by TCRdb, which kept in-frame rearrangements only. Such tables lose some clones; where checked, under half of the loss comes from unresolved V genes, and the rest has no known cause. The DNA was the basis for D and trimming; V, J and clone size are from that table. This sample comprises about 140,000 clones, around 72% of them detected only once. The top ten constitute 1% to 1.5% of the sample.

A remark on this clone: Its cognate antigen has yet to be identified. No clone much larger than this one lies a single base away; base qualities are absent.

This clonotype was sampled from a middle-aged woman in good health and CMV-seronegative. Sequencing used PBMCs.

Here the CDR3 is given as CASSPAPRGYGYTF. DNA sequence: TGTGCCAGCAGTCCCGCGCCCCGTGGCTATGGCTACACCTTC. The chain is made from TRBV6-1 and TRBJ1-2; the D segment cannot be called with confidence. Taken from the germline V gene, the CDR1 and CDR2 loops are MNHNS and SASEGT. From its cysteine to its phenylalanine, the CDR3 spans 14 amino acids. The CDR3 DNA has 42 bases and is translated from base 1. V is pared back by 5 bases and J by 4 bases, with 14 bases lying between the germline termini.